The rows below give T cell receptor delta chains drawn from one sample of a study of gamma-delta chains in newborns, infants, children. TCRdb repeated clone calling on the reads with CATT. The sample has roughly 3,800 delta-chain clones, 0.55% to 0.65% seen once. The specimen sequenced was blood. These receptors all come from a child who was a newborn, infant or young child, either healthy, febrile or measles-vaccinated (not recorded which). The CDR3 runs from the conserved cysteine through the conserved F or W. The D gene is left open where the match is weak. Clone size is given for some rows only: seen once, a few or many times, or a class if the clone is expanded.

V gene,J gene,clone size,D gene,CDR3 protein,CDR3 DNA
TRDV2,TRDJ3,large,TRDD3,CACDTWGSSSWDTRQMFF,TGTGCCTGTGACACCTGGGGGAGTAGCTCCTGGGACACCCGACAGATGTTTTTC
TRDV2,TRDJ2,large,TRDD3,CACDTVGDLTAQLFF,TGTGCCTGTGACACCGTGGGGGATTTGACAGCACAACTCTTCTTT
TRDV2,TRDJ2,few,TRDD3,CACDMLGDTALAAQLFF,TGTGCCTGTGACATGCTGGGGGATACGGCTTTGGCAGCACAACTCTTCTTT
TRDV2,TRDJ3,large,NA,CACDTWGLTSWDTRQMFF,TGTGCCTGTGACACCTGGGGGTTAACCTCCTGGGACACCCGACAGATGTTTTTC
TRDV2,TRDJ3,medium-sized,TRDD3,CACDFLLGDTSSWDTRQMFF,TGTGCCTGTGACTTCTTACTGGGGGATACGAGCTCCTGGGACACCCGACAGATGTTTTTC
TRDV2,TRDJ3,NA,TRDD3,CACDILGGKSSWDTRQMFF,TGTGCTTGTGACATACTGGGGGGGAAAAGCTCCTGGGACACCCGACAGATGTTTTTC
TRDV2,TRDJ1,large,TRDD3,CACDTGGYKLIF,TGTGCCTGTGACACTGGGGGATATAAACTCATCTTT
TRDV2,TRDJ3,medium-sized,NA,CACDTWGLGSWDTRQMFF,TGTGCCTGTGACACCTGGGGATTGGGGTCCTGGGACACCCGACAGATGTTTTTC
TRDV2,TRDJ3,medium-sized,TRDD3,CACDVVGDTWDTRQMFF,TGTGCCTGTGACGTTGTGGGGGATACTTGGGACACCCGACAGATGTTTTTC
TRDV2,TRDJ1,few,TRDD3,CACDLLLGDTPYTDKLIF,TGTGCCTGTGACCTACTACTGGGGGATACGCCGTACACCGATAAACTCATCTTT
TRDV2,TRDJ1,large,TRDD3,CACDTGTGGYTDKLIF,TGTGCCTGTGACACCGGTACTGGGGGATACACCGATAAACTCATCTTT
TRDV2,TRDJ3,large,TRDD3,CACDTWGIWDTRQMFF,TGTGCCTGTGACACCTGGGGGATCTGGGACACCCGACAGATGTTTTTC
TRDV2,TRDJ1,large,NA,CACDTVALGFDKLIF,TGTGCCTGTGACACCGTCGCACTGGGCTTCGATAAACTCATCTTT
TRDV2,TRDJ1,few,NA,CACNLLYTDKLIF,TGTGCCTGTAATCTCCTGTACACCGATAAACTCATCTTT
TRDV1,TRDJ2,medium-sized,NA,CALGELAGGYHLTAQLFF,TGTGCTCTTGGGGAACTGGCTGGCGGATACCATTTGACAGCACAACTCTTCTTT
TRDV2,TRDJ3,medium-sized,TRDD3,CACDPVLGDTSPWDTRQMFF,TGTGCCTGTGACCCCGTACTGGGGGATACCTCCCCCTGGGACACCCGACAGATGTTTTTC
TRDV2,TRDJ3,NA,TRDD3,CACDTDWGFPSSWDTRQMFF,TGTGCCTGTGACACCGACTGGGGGTTTCCAAGCTCCTGGGACACCCGACAGATGTTTTTC
TRDV2,TRDJ3,NA,NA,CACDTWGASLDTRQMFF,TGTGCCTGTGACACCTGGGGAGCCTCCTTGGACACCCGACAGATGTTTTTC
TRDV2,TRDJ3,medium-sized,TRDD3,CACDTYWGIRSWDTRQMFF,TGTGCCTGTGACACGTACTGGGGGATACGCTCCTGGGACACCCGACAGATGTTTTTC
TRDV2,TRDJ3,few,NA,CACDTVRPLVAWDTRQMFF,TGTGCCTGTGACACCGTACGGCCCCTCGTCGCCTGGGACACCCGACAGATGTTTTTC
TRDV2,TRDJ2,large,TRDD3,CACDTVGDTLTAQLFF,TGTGCCTGTGACACCGTGGGGGATACTTTGACAGCACAACTCTTCTTT
TRDV2,TRDJ1,few,NA,CACYTGIYTDKLIF,TGTGCCTGTTACACCGGGATATATACCGATAAACTCATCTTT
TRDV2,TRDJ3,medium-sized,TRDD3,CACDTVDWGSSWDTRQMFF,TGTGCCTGTGACACCGTGGACTGGGGGAGTTCCTGGGACACCCGACAGATGTTTTTC
TRDV2,TRDJ3,NA,TRDD3,CACDPVLGYVWDTRQMFF,TGTGCCTGTGACCCCGTACTGGGGTATGTATGGGACACCCGACAGATGTTTTTC
TRDV2,TRDJ2,few,TRDD3,CSACGRRILLGDTVRALIAQLFF,TGCAGTGCCTGTGGCCGCCGTATATTACTGGGGGATACAGTCCGAGCTTTGATAGCACAACTCTTCTTT
TRDV3,TRDJ1,medium-sized,TRDD3,CALVLGDTSYTDKLIF,TGTGCCTTGGTACTGGGGGATACATCATACACCGATAAACTCATCTTT
TRDV2,TRDJ3,medium-sized,NA,CACDWGSYSWDTRQMFF,TGTGCCTGTGACTGGGGGTCTTACTCCTGGGACACCCGACAGATGTTTTTC
TRDV2,TRDJ3,large,NA,CACDTVGASSWDTRQMFF,TGTGCCTGTGACACCGTGGGGGCCTCCTCCTGGGACACCCGACAGATGTTTTTC
TRDV3,TRDJ3,many,TRDD3,CALSHWGIRSWDTRQMFF,TGTGCCCTATCTCACTGGGGGATACGCTCCTGGGACACCCGACAGATGTTTTTC
TRDV2,TRDJ3,large,NA,CACDTVASSWDTRQMFF,TGTGCCTGTGACACCGTGGCCAGCTCCTGGGACACCCGACAGATGTTTTTC
TRDV1,TRDJ1,few,NA,CALGEPERGDKLIF,TGTGCTCTTGGGGAACCAGAACGGGGGGATAAACTCATCTTT
TRDV2,TRDJ2,NA,NA,CACDWGVPTAQLFF,TGTGCCTGTGACTGGGGGGTCCCGACAGCACAACTCTTCTTT
TRDV2,TRDJ1,medium-sized,TRDD3,CACDTLGDKLYTDKLIF,TGTGCCTGTGACACTTTGGGGGATAAGTTATACACCGATAAACTCATCTTT
TRDV2,TRDJ3,medium-sized,TRDD3,CACDLLGDSSWDTRQMFF,TGTGCCTGTGACCTACTGGGGGATAGCTCCTGGGACACCCGACAGATGTTTTTC
TRDV2,TRDJ3,NA,NA,CACDTVPSSWDTRQMFF,TGTGCCTGTGACACCGTCCCTAGCTCCTGGGACACCCGACAGATGTTTTTC
TRDV2,TRDJ3,medium-sized,TRDD3,CACDTLYWGITWDTRQMFF,TGTGCCTGTGACACCTTGTACTGGGGGATAACCTGGGACACCCGACAGATGTTTTTC
TRDV2,TRDJ3,medium-sized,NA,CACDVSLRGLLRTPDTRQMFF,TGTGCCTGTGACGTTTCCTTACGGGGGTTACTCCGAACCCCGGACACCCGACAGATGTTTTTC
TRDV2,TRDJ3,few,TRDD3,CACDTPGWGLSSWDTRQMFF,TGTGCCTGTGACACACCGGGCTGGGGGCTAAGCTCCTGGGACACCCGACAGATGTTTTTC
TRDV2,TRDJ3,large,TRDD3,CACDTYWGSSWDTRQMFF,TGTGCCTGTGACACGTACTGGGGGAGCTCCTGGGACACCCGACAGATGTTTTTC
TRDV2,TRDJ2,medium-sized,TRDD3,CACDTLSLPRTGGYQAQLFF,TGTGCCTGTGACACCCTTTCACTTCCCCGTACTGGGGGATACCAAGCACAACTCTTCTTT
TRDV2,TRDJ3,medium-sized,TRDD3,CACDSPPVLGGSSWDTRQMFF,TGTGCCTGTGACTCACCCCCCGTACTGGGGGGGAGCTCCTGGGACACCCGACAGATGTTTTTC
TRDV2,TRDJ3,medium-sized,TRDD3,CACDTVLGDTRSSWDTRQMFF,TGTGCCTGTGACACCGTACTGGGGGATACCCGGAGCTCCTGGGACACCCGACAGATGTTTTTC
TRDV2,TRDJ2,large,TRDD3,CACDTVGDTAQLFF,TGTGCCTGTGACACCGTGGGGGATACAGCACAACTCTTCTTT
TRDV2,TRDJ1,large,TRDD3,CACDPVLGDKLIF,TGTGCCTGTGACCCCGTACTGGGGGATAAACTCATCTTT
TRDV2,TRDJ3,NA,TRDD3,CACDSILGGTWDTRQMFF,TGTGCCTGTGACTCTATACTGGGGGGTACGTGGGACACCCGACAGATGTTTTTC
TRDV2,TRDJ2,large,TRDD3,CACDTWGIPQLFF,TGTGCCTGTGACACCTGGGGGATACCACAACTCTTCTTT
TRDV3,TRDJ1,NA,TRDD3,CAFNGASPGGYTDKLIF,TGTGCCTTTAATGGTGCCAGTCCTGGGGGATACACAGATAAACTCATCTTC
TRDV2,TRDJ3,medium-sized,TRDD3,CACDTGGYGYLSWDTRQMFF,TGTGCCTGTGACACCGGGGGATATGGGTACCTCTCCTGGGACACCCGACAGATGTTTTTC
TRDV2,TRDJ3,medium-sized,NA,CACDAVGQFSWDTRQMFF,TGTGCCTGTGACGCGGTGGGTCAATTTTCCTGGGACACCCGACAGATGTTTTTC
TRDV2,TRDJ3,medium-sized,TRDD3,CACDVVLGDTVSSWDTRQMFF,TGTGCCTGTGACGTCGTACTGGGGGATACGGTCAGCTCCTGGGACACCCGACAGATGTTTTTC
TRDV2,TRDJ3,few,TRDD3,CACDTLLGISSCGTRRMFF,TGTGCCTGTGACACCTTACTGGGGATTAGCTCCTGCGGCACCCGACGGATGTTTTTC